This T cell receptor beta chain was captured by sequencing in a study of blood T cells in healthy people across ages. General study results and limits: Aged donors had fewer naive CD4+ cells and lower diversity than long-lived donors.

Extractions gave at least 5.5 micrograms of total RNA per sample. This clonotype has a handful of counts. The antigen remains undetermined. The CDR3 has 15 amino acids. Losses at the gene ends were 2 bases for V and 1 base for J; bases not matched to a gene: 3. Germline loops: CDR1 MNHEY, CDR2 SVGEGT. A second PCR, run for about 6 to 12 cycles, used a sample-barcoded 5' primer plus a J-beta primer mix. Each CDR3 protein gets one entry after TCRdb re-called the 5' RACE reads with MiXCR. Seen here are roughly 930,000 distinct CDR3 sequences, 48% observed once, and the top ten hold roughly 12%. Sequencing was done on a sample of blood. The chain combines TRBV6-2 or TRBV6-3 with TRBJ2-7, with 9 bases matching TRBD2. This receptor was identified in a man aged 25-40 years in good health. The CDR3 nucleotides read TGTGCCAGCAGTTACCGACTAGCGGAGTCCTACGAGCAGTACTTC. Translating it yields CASSYRLAESYEQYF.